Listed here are 16 T cell receptor beta chains from one sample, sequenced in a study of somatic mutations in cytotoxic T cells in rheumatoid arthritis. The data were produced by immunoSEQ multiplex PCR, yet TCRdb's version contains in-frame clones alone and is incomplete. Among under 20,000 clones, roughly nine tenths were seen once, and the ten largest hold roughly 14%. The sequenced material came from CD8+ T cells sorted from blood. All receptors come from a man aged 35 to 55 in good health.

The chain uses TRBV30 and TRBJ2-7; 11 nucleotides line up with TRBD2. The CDR3 spans 15 residues. Unmatched junction bases numbered 11, after V lost 3 bases and J lost 7 bases. Germline V gene lookup returns CDR1 GTSNPN and CDR2 SVGIG (reference sequence). CDR3 sequence reads: CAWSIGLAGRLEQYF. DNA of the CDR3: TGTGCCTGGAGCATCGGACTAGCGGGCCGCTTGGAGCAGTACTTC.

The chain recombines TRBV27 with TRBJ2-1; D is perhaps TRBD2 (5 bases). The V end lost 2 bases, the J end lost 4 bases, and 18 bases lay between the germline ends. CDR1 MNHEY and CDR2 SMNVEV come from the germline V gene (reference sequence). The CDR3 is made up of 17 amino acids. DNA for the CDR3: TGTGCCAGCAGTTTAACCGCCCCTTACGGGAAATACAATGAGCAGTTCTTC. Residues: CASSLTAPYGKYNEQFF.

The table lists this clone with a count of one. The chain carries TRBV15 and TRBJ1-1, with 7 bases identical to TRBD1. Germline V gene lookup returns CDR1 LNHNV and CDR2 YYDKDF (reference sequence). The CDR3 has 15 residues. J gave up 1 base and V 0 bases, and 2 bases lay outside the gene matches. The CDR3 sequence is CATSRDRGQNTEAFF. For the CDR3, the DNA is TGTGCCACCAGCAGAGATAGGGGGCAGAACACTGAAGCTTTCTTT.

The chain links TRBV28 to TRBJ2-1; 7 bases agree with TRBD2. This CDR3 has 14 residues. With V trimmed by 11 bases and J by 0 bases, 7 bases remained unmatched. Germline CDR1 is MDHEN and CDR2 is SYDVKM. As DNA, the CDR3 is TGTGCCCACGGGGGGTTAAGCTCCTACAATGAGCAGTTCTTC. This sequence encodes CAHGGLSSYNEQFF.

This chain connects TRBV5-8 to TRBJ2-2; weak D call: TRBD2 (5 bases). Deletions cut 4 bases from V and 3 bases from J, with 13 bases between. The CDR3 sequence is 15 residues long. CDR1 and CDR2 from the germline V gene are SGHTS and YDEGEE. The CDR3 DNA follows: TGTGCCAGCAGCCCCGAGGCGGGTCACACCGGGGAGCTGTTTTTT. The encoded protein is CASSPEAGHTGELFF.

CDR3: CASSLAGLGELFF. The CDR3 region has the DNA TGTGCCAGCAGCTTAGCGGGGCTCGGGGAGCTGTTTTTT. The chain uses TRBV7-6 and TRBJ2-2; weak D call: TRBD1 (5 bases). The germline V and J ends were trimmed by 0 bases and 7 bases, with 6 bases remaining between them. The germline CDR1 and CDR2 sequences are SGHVS and FNYEAQ. The CDR3 totals 13 residues. The whole variable domain, remainder taken from reference TRBV7-6 and TRBJ2-2, is GAGVSQSPRYKVTKRGQDVALRCDPISGHVSLYWYRQALGQGPEFLTYFNYEAQQDKSGLPNDRFSAERPEGSISTLTIQRTEQRDSAMYRCASSLAGLGELFFGEGSRLTVL.

This clone was counted a single time. V usage is TRBV5-6 and J usage is TRBJ1-1; tentative D call: TRBD1 (6 bases). Per the germline V gene, CDR1 is SGHDT and CDR2 is YYEEEE. V dropped 0 bases and J dropped 4 bases, with 10 bases sitting between them. The CDR3 has 14 amino acids. CDR3 sequence: CASSLGGGPTEAFF. The DNA of the CDR3 is TGTGCCAGCAGCTTGGGGGGGGGCCCCACTGAAGCTTTCTTT.

The chain combines TRBV5-6 with TRBJ1-1; TRBD1 matches at 9 bases. J was trimmed by 0 bases and V by 4 bases; bases with no gene match: 7. Per the germline V gene, CDR1 is SGHDT and CDR2 is YYEEEE. The CDR3 extends over 16 amino acids. The CDR3 DNA reads as TGTGCCAGCAGCAACCCGGGACAGGGAATGAACACTGAAGCTTTCTTT. It codes for CASSNPGQGMNTEAFF.

The rearrangement uses TRBV6-4 and TRBJ2-6, with D uncertain. Trimming removed 3 bases from V and 1 base from J, with 4 bases in between. This CDR3 is built from 14 residues. Per germline, CDR1 MRHNA and CDR2 SNTAGT. DNA of the CDR3: TGTGCCAGCAGTGATACGTCTGGGGCCAACGTCCTGACTTTC. Protein product: CASSDTSGANVLTF.

This chain links TRBV13 with TRBJ2-1; no definite D call. The V and J ends lost 0 bases and 14 bases respectively, with 8 bases between them. CDR1 is PRHDT, CDR2 FYEKMQ, per germline (reference sequence). This CDR3 spans 11 amino acids. The CDR3 is CASSLGDGEFF. The CDR3 DNA reads as TGTGCCAGCAGCTTAGGAGATGGGGAGTTCTTC.

The V and J genes are TRBV2 and TRBJ2-4, with D possibly TRBD1 on 5 matching bases. Trimming stripped 3 bases from V and 8 bases from J, with 14 bases between. Germline-derived CDR1 and CDR2 are SNHLY and FYNNEI. The CDR3 is 14 residues long. The CDR3 is CASSDRASQDIQYF. The DNA for the CDR3 is TGTGCCAGCAGTGACAGGGCCTCTCAAGACATTCAGTACTTC.

With respect to this clone: Lacking the conserved final phenylalanine or tryptophan, this CDR3 likely reflects a read error. The chain carries TRBV7-9 and TRBJ1-2; no clear D gene. Looked up from germline, CDR1 is SEHNR and CDR2 is FQNEAQ (reference sequence). The CDR3 totals 13 residues. Trimming removed 6 bases from V and 2 bases from J, with 10 bases in between. CDR3 nucleotides: TGTGCCAGCAGTCGCGACAAGAACTATGGCTACACCTGC. This translates into CASSRDKNYGYTC.

The chain carries TRBV6-1 and TRBJ2-7; weak D call: TRBD2 (5 bases). The CDR3 loop spans 14 amino acids. Between the trimmed V and J ends, which lost 4 bases and 2 bases, there was a span of 12 bases. Germline V gives CDR1 MNHNS, CDR2 SASEGT. CDR3 sequence reads: CASSAGLRTYEQYF. As DNA, the CDR3 is TGTGCCAGCAGTGCGGGATTAAGGACCTACGAGCAGTACTTC.

The rearrangement joins TRBV27 to TRBJ2-7, with a tentative D call TRBD1 (5 bases). Looked up from germline, CDR1 is MNHEY and CDR2 is SMNVEV (reference sequence). The CDR3 covers 14 residues. V shed 1 base and J shed 0 bases, with 7 bases lying between them. Here the CDR3 reads CASSLFTGSYEQYF. CDR3 DNA sequence: TGTGCCAGCAGTTTATTTACAGGCTCCTACGAGCAGTACTTC.

This rearrangement joins TRBV6-6 to TRBJ2-1, with D perhaps matching TRBD2 (5 bases). V was pared by 0 bases and J by 8 bases, with 11 bases between. The V gene's germline CDR1 is MNHNY and CDR2 SVGAGI (reference sequence). The CDR3 runs to 14 residues. The CDR3 nucleotides are TGTGCCAGCAGTTACTCAGTCGGGGTGGATGAGCAGTTCTTC. As protein: CASSYSVGVDEQFF.

V is TRBV7-9 and J is TRBJ1-2; no clear D. Trimming left V 0 bases short and J 5 bases short, with 7 bases between. The CDR3 contains 13 residues. Germline assignment: CDR1 SEHNR and CDR2 FQNEAQ (reference sequence). The CDR3 reads CASSLASDYGYTF. DNA for the CDR3: TGTGCCAGCAGCTTAGCCAGCGATTATGGCTACACCTTC.